A selection of T cell receptor beta chains follows, all from one sample in a study of T cell responses to AZD1222 COVID-19 vaccine. Produced via immunoSEQ multiplex PCR; TCRdb's table is partial and in-frame only. The sample lists some 94,000 clones; approximately 92% were seen once. The sample was peripheral blood, taken on day 0 of AZD1222 vaccination. The source is an adult in good health. Both conserved end residues are trimmed from each CDR3. The order of the fields is V gene, CDR3 protein.

V: TRBV5-1
CDR3: ASSLVDRKASYNSPLH

V: TRBV2
CDR3: ASSPYTGPTGELF

V: TRBV19
CDR3: ASSPINSNQPQH

V: TRBV3-1/TRBV3-2
CDR3: ASSQPTGFGNSPLH

V: TRBV19
CDR3: ASRPDIRVGESTSPLH

V: TRBV7-9
CDR3: ASQGGDQPQH

V: TRBV11-3
CDR3: ASSLRGNSPLH

V: TRBV7-9
CDR3: ASSASGPNTEAF

V: TRBV12-3/TRBV12-4
CDR3: ASSLRRGLGYT

V: TRBV6-5
CDR3: ASRPDVYSNQPQH

V: TRBV5-1
CDR3: ASSFGRVGEQY

V: TRBV6-2/TRBV6-3
CDR3: ASSYLGSDTGELF

V: TRBV5-1
CDR3: ASSSAREEAF

V: TRBV5-6
CDR3: ASSHRQGSQPQH

V: TRBV12-3/TRBV12-4
CDR3: ASSLFYNQPQH

V: TRBV5-1
CDR3: ASGPRRGLMNTEAF

V: TRBV13
CDR3: ASSFQGAGEQY

V: TRBV3-1/TRBV3-2
CDR3: ASSPRTGTSQETQY

V: TRBV28
CDR3: ASKGGTVGNIQY

V: TRBV20-1
CDR3: SASGGVSNYNEQF

V: TRBV7-8
CDR3: ASSPGQYTGELF

V: TRBV28
CDR3: ASSFSVTTEAF

V: TRBV27
CDR3: ASSRSGNEQY

V: TRBV4-1
CDR3: ASSQDFRRGNSPLH

V: TRBV6-5
CDR3: ASRRAGNQPQH

V: TRBV5-1
CDR3: ASSMPGANTGELF

V: TRBV19
CDR3: ASSTIVGSNQPQH

V: TRBV19
CDR3: ASSDGGWKLF

V: TRBV4-2
CDR3: ASSQADREGQPQH

V: TRBV10-3
CDR3: AIRTVTDTQY

V: TRBV4-1
CDR3: ASSQRGEQY

V: TRBV28
CDR3: ASSLSTVGVSNQPQH

V: TRBV19
CDR3: ASSILGLRTSGNTIY

V: TRBV2
CDR3: ASRDPTDPYNEQF

V: TRBV5-1
CDR3: ASSSTWGMNTEAF

V: TRBV30
CDR3: AWGLLNEQF

V: TRBV19
CDR3: ASKGENYGYT

V: TRBV27
CDR3: ASSLETSGITGELF

V: TRBV28
CDR3: ASSLLGGAGYHYGYT

V: TRBV19
CDR3: ASRDWGTGELF

V: TRBV28
CDR3: ASSVLNTEAF

V: TRBV6-5
CDR3: ASSWSGSYNEQF

V: TRBV19
CDR3: ATRQGVSSGNTIY

V: TRBV27
CDR3: ASSSSDRGAIAGNQPQH